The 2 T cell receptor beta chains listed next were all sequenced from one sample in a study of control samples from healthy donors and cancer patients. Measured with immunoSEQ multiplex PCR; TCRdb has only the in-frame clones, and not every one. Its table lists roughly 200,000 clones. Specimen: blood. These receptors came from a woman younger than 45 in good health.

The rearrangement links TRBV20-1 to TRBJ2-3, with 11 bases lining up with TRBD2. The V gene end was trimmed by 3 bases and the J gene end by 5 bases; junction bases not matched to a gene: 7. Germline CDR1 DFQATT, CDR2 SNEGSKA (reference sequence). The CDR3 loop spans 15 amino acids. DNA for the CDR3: TGCAGTGCTAGTGGTCTAGCGGGGGGAATAGATACGCAGTATTTT. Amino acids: CSASGLAGGIDTQYF.

The CDR3 loop is CSARGLEQYF. The CDR3 DNA sequence: TGCAGTGCTAGAGGTCTCGAGCAGTACTTC. The rearrangement uses TRBV20-1 and TRBJ2-7; D is undetermined. CDR1 and CDR2 (germline): DFQATT, SNEGSKA (reference sequence). This CDR3 is 10 amino acids long. With 1 base removed from V and 6 bases from J, the gap between germline ends came to 4 bases.